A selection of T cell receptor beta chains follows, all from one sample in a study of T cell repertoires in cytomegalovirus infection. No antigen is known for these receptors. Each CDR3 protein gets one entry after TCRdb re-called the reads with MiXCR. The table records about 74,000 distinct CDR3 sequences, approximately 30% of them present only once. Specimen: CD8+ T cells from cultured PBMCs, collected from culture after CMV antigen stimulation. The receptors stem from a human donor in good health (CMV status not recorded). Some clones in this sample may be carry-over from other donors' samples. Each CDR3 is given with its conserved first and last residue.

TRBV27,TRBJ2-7,CASSLGQGPEQYF
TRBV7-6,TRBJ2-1,CASSVGFNEQFF
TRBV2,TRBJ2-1,CASSGTDRSYNEQFF
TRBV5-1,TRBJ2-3,CASSLSGAYTDTQYF
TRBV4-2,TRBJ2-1,CASSQVLGTSGGSSYNEQFF
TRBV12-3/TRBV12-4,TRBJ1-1,CASSLGSNTEAFF
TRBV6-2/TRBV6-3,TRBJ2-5,CASSVGEKETQYF
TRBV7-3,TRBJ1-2,CASSLTTSDLLGYTF
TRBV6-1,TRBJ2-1,CASTKAGGFNEQFF
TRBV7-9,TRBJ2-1,CASSFRTGTSSNEQFF
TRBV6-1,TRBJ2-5,CASREAGGSQETQYF
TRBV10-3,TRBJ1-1,CAISGDWGTEAFF
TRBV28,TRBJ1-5,CASTGGRPQHF
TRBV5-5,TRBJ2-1,CASSLDVLGTAFNEQFF
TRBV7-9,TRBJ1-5,CASSQGSGGGQPQHF
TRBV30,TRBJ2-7,CAWTPLGPSEQYF
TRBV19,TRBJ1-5,CASSITEAMNQPQHF
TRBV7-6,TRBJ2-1,CASSPSWPDEQFF
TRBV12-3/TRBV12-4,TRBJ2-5,CASTLDWGETQYF
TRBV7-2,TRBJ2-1,CASSHRGNEQFF
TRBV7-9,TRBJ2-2,CASSYPGRTANTGELFF
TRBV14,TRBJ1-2,CASSQLQGDGYTF
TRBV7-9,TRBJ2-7,CASSSNVRDMAYEQYF